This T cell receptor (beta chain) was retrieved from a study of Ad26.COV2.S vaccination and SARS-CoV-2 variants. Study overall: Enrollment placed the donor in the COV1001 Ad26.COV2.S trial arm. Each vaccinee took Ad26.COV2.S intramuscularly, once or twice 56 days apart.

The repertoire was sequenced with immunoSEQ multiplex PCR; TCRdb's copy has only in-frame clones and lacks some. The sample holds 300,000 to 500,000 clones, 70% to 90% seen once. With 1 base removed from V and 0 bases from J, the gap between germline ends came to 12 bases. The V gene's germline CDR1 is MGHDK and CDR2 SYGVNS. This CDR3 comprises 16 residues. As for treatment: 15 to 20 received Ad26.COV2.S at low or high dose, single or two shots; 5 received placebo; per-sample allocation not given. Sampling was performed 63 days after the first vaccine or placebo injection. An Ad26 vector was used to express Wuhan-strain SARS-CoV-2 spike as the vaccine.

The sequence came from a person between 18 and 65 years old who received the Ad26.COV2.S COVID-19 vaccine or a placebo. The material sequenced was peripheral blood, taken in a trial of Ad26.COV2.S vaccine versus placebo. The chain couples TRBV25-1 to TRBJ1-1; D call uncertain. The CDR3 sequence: CASSELLVGVNTEAFF. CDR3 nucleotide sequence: TGTGCCAGCAGTGAATTGCTCGTTGGGGTGAACACTGAAGCTTTCTTT.